The T cell receptor (beta chain) described here comes from a study of T cell responses to AZD1222 COVID-19 vaccine. Overall study results and limits: After the peak T cell response, and only then, were repertoires sampled. Donors were largely white British and mainly female; clonal diversity was possibly underestimated.

With regard to this clone: Its antigen is as yet unknown.

Germline V gives CDR1 MDHEN, CDR2 SYDVKM. This CDR3 has 17 residues. The V segment lost 4 bases and the J segment 0 bases; nucleotides outside the gene matches: 9. The method was immunoSEQ multiplex PCR; TCRdb's version includes in-frame clones alone and lacks a portion of them. The repertoire includes 95,000 to 150,000 clones, about 93% of them detected once, and 5% sits in the top ten. The sample was peripheral blood, taken 28 days after the second AZD1222 dose. The chain is built from TRBV28 and TRBJ1-3, with 7 bases lining up with TRBD1. This TCR was sampled from an adult who received the AZD1222 COVID-19 vaccine. The CDR3 is CASSSSQGDPSGNTIYF. In DNA, the CDR3 is TGTGCCAGCAGTTCGAGTCAGGGGGATCCCTCTGGAAACACCATATATTTT.